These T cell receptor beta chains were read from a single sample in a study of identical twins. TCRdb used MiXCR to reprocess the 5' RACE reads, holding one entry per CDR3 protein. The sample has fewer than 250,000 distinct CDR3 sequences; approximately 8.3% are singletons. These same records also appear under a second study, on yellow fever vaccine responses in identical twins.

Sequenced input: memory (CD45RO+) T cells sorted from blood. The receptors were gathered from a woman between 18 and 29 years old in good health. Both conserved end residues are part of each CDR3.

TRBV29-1 CSVESEANTGELFF
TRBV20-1 CSASNIGTSGPDTQYF
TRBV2 CASSSRASSYNEQFF
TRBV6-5 CASSQSLETQYF
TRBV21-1 CASIKCRDRDGSNQPQHF
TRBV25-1 CASSEYTGGLNIQYF
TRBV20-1 CSAPEPKTGDYEQYF
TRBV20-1 CSASSDRNIYEQYF
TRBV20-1 CSVGGGTDTQYF
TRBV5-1 CASSVGKNTGELFF
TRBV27 CTSSLIPPGLAGAGEQYF
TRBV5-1 CASSPGTGRMDQYF
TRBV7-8 CASSLGTVRGNLGNQPQHF
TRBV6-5 CASSWQGGSGVYGYTF
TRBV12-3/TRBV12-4 CASSLRGRLSEAFF
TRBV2 CASSRSGAQNTGELFF
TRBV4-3 CASSQDLGNTDTQYF